This T cell receptor (beta chain) was retrieved from a study of spatial heterogeneity in lung cancer. Study information: Where they were available, follow-up PBMC samples were sequenced, at a median of about two years after resection. TCR and UMI combinations that were unique each appeared, on average, more than ten times in raw reads. General study results and limits: TCRs found ubiquitously expanded in tumor appeared in blood more at resection than at follow-up.

Germline V lookup: CDR1 LNHDA, CDR2 SQIVND (reference sequence). Trimming took off 4 bases at V and 0 bases at J, with 10 bases between the two ends. The CDR3 is made up of 15 amino acids. TCRdb called the 5' RACE reads again in MiXCR, with one record for every CDR3 protein. This sample has roughly 29,000 distinct CDR3 sequences, with approximately 5.1% found just once. The sample holds many counts of this clonotype. As yet, its antigen is unknown. The time point denotes: blood at routine non-recurrence follow-up after resection. The TCR originated in a female donor with early-stage non-small cell lung cancer. Sequencing used PBMCs, obtained at follow-up. The chain is built from TRBV19 and TRBJ1-5; D unclear. CDR3 DNA: TGTGCCAGTAGTACCCGGCTAGGTAGCAATCAGCCCCAGCATTTT. It encodes CASSTRLGSNQPQHF.